This T cell receptor beta chain was recovered during a study of siplizumab effects on memory and regulatory T cells. Findings of the study overall: Sequences below about 10^-5 frequency were poorly captured, limiting mapping of alloreactive clones. Siplizumab conditions gave an average of around 70% Treg-derived mappable alloreactive CD4+ clones, versus 26.9% for controls.

Roughly 10^5 TCR templates underwent assay in each sample. The data were produced by immunoSEQ multiplex PCR, yet TCRdb's version contains in-frame clones alone and is incomplete. The sample holds tens of thousands of clones, 95% to 98% seen once. Turning to this clone: Its antigen remains unidentified.

Sequencing of unstimulated naive, memory, effector memory and TEMRA subsets was performed in three donor pairs. CDR1 GTSNPN and CDR2 SVGIG come from the germline V gene (reference sequence). There are 14 residues in the CDR3. Trimming pared 4 bases from V and 2 bases from J, leaving 15 bases between. This chain connects TRBV30 to TRBJ2-7; D unresolved. The sequenced sample was naive CD8+ T cells sorted from blood. This receptor was obtained from a human donor in good health. CDR3 residues: CAWTHFPRPYEQYF. In nucleotides, the CDR3 is TGTGCCTGGACCCATTTTCCTAGACCCTACGAGCAGTACTTC.